This T cell receptor beta chain was obtained from a study of beta chain features in type 1 diabetes. The authors sorted CD4+ naive, central memory, regulatory and stem cell-like memory cells via CD45RO/CCR7/CD25/CD127/CD95/CD27. The CDR3 is made up of 14 amino acids. Between the trimmed V and J ends, which lost 5 bases and 1 base, there was a span of 10 bases. Germline CDR1 reads WSHSY; CDR2 reads SAAADI. The sequenced template was cDNA made from the entire isolated RNA. TCRdb's table, derived via immunoSEQ multiplex PCR, lists solely in-frame clones and lacks some. The sample has 200,000 to 300,000 clones; about 26% are singletons. General study findings and limits: Within the patient group, naive, central memory and Treg TCRB repertoires appeared more similar to each other than within healthy donors. VDJ junctions from type 1 diabetes patients carried fewer insertions and larger deletions. Whether TCRB rearrangement is influenced by HLA type was left unresolved in this analysis.

About this clone itself: Its antigen is unidentified.

The clonotype comes from a man younger than 45 in good health. The sample was central memory CD4+ T cells from blood. This rearrangement joins TRBV10-2 to TRBJ2-3; a weak D match, TRBD2 (5 bases). The DNA of the CDR3 is TGCGCCAGCAGTCCTGAGGGCCGCACAGATACGCAGTATTTT. As protein: CASSPEGRTDTQYF.